This TCR beta chain comes out of a study of blood T cell repertoires in COVID-19. Study as a whole: Sites in the United States, Italy and Spain provided acute and convalescent COVID-19 samples. Sources were T cells, B-cell-depleted T cells, or PBMCs; the material itself was cDNA or gDNA.

The V and J ends lost 4 bases and 10 bases, in that order; junction bases with no gene match: 12. The germline V gene encodes CDR1 SGHNT and CDR2 YYREEE (reference sequence). The CDR3 sequence is 14 residues long. Study processing details: How many nucleated cells were present was estimated from reference gene primer amplification. Only in-frame clones appear in the TCRdb table, and some are missing; sequencing was by immunoSEQ multiplex PCR. The V and J calls and the clone size are those of that table, but D and trimming were determined from the DNA. The sample has around 190,000 clones, 85% to 90% seen once; the top ten hold 4% to 5%.

The receptor comes from a human donor in a cohort sampled during active COVID-19. Sequencing was carried out using peripheral blood. J is TRBJ2-3 and V is TRBV5-4, with TRBD1 matching over 7 bases. The CDR3: CASSTGTAGLAQYF. CDR3 coding DNA: TGTGCCAGCAGCACGGGGACAGCCGGGTTAGCGCAGTATTTT.